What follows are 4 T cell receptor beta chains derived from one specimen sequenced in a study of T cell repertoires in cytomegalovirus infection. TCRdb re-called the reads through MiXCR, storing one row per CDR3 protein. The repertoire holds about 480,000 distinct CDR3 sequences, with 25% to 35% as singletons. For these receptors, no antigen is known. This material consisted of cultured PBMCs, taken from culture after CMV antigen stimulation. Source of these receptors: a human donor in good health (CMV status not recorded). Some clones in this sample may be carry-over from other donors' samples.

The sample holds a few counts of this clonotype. In DNA, the CDR3 is TGTGCCAGCAGCTTAGCCAGGGGGCCCGAAAACGAGCAGTACTTC. Protein product: CASSLARGPENEQYF. The rearrangement uses TRBV7-2 and TRBJ2-7, with 8 positions matching TRBD1. Per the germline V gene, CDR1 is SGHTA and CDR2 is FQGNSA. The CDR3 runs to 15 residues. The J segment lost 5 bases and the V segment lost 0 bases, leaving 6 bases of the junction unmatched.

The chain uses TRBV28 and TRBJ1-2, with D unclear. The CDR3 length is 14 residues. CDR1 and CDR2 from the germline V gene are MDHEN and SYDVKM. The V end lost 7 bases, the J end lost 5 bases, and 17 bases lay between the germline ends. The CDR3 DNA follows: TGTGCCAGCACCAACCCTGGGCAGCGTTATGGCTACACCTTC. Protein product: CASTNPGQRYGYTF.

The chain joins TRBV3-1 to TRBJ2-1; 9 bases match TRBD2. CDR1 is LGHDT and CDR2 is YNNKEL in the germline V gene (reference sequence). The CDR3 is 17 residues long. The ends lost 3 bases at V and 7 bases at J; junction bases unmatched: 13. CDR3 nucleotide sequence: TGTGCCAGCAGCCATGGTACGGCTAGCGGGGATGGGAATGAGCAGTTCTTC. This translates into CASSHGTASGDGNEQFF.

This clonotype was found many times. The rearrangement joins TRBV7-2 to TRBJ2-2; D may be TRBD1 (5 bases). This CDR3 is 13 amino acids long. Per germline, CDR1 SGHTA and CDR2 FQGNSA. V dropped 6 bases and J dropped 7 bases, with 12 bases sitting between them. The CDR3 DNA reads TGTGCCAGCAGTACAAGGGGAAACGGGGAGCTGTTTTTT. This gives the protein CASSTRGNGELFF.